What follows is one T cell receptor (beta chain) and its context. These data belong to a study of blood T cell repertoires in COVID-19. Whole-study context: There were acute and convalescent COVID-19 samples, and they came from the United States, Italy and Spain.

Original methodology: Amplified reference gene primers provided the basis for estimating nucleated cell counts. Clones were read by immunoSEQ multiplex PCR, and TCRdb kept only the in-frame ones, dropping some. The DNA was the basis for D and trimming; V, J and clone size are from that table. The sample has over 150,000 clones, around 84% seen once. This CDR3 is 11 amino acids long. The ends were cut back, 8 bases at V and 5 bases at J, with 11 bases in the middle. Germline CDR1 reads DFQATT; CDR2 reads SNEGSKA (reference sequence). The rearrangement uses TRBV20-1 and TRBJ2-3; D is ambiguous. Input material: peripheral blood. The TCR originated in a man aged 45 to 65 with active or convalescent COVID-19. The CDR3 DNA reads as TGCAGTCTCTACGGAGTAGATACGCAGTATTTT. Amino acid sequence: CSLYGVDTQYF.